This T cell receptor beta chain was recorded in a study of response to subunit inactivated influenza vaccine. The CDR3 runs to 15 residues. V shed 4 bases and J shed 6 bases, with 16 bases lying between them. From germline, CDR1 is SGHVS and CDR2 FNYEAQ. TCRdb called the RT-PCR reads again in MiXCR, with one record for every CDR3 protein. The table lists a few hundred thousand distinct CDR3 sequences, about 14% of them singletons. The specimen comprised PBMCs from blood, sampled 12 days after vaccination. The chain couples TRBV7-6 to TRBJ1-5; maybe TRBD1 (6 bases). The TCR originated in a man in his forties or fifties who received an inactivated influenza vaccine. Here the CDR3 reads CASSSTGNKGQPQHF. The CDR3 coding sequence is TGTGCCAGCAGCTCCACAGGGAACAAAGGTCAGCCCCAGCATTTT.